Sequencing of this T cell receptor (beta chain) was carried out in a study of PD-1 blockade in classical Hodgkin lymphoma. Study at large: Intravenous delivery of nivolumab at 3 mg/kg to patients occurred every 2 weeks.

Generated by immunoSEQ multiplex PCR, the TCRdb table keeps only in-frame clones and is missing some. The sample yields just under 7,500 clones, around four fifths seen once. Time point denoted: cycle 4 day 1 (C4D1), after 6 weeks of nivolumab. Each of the patients experienced relapse following autologous stem cell transplantation, and their brentuximab vedotin exposure differed. V dropped 3 bases and J dropped 4; count of bases not matched to a gene: 8. The CDR3 contains 15 residues. Germline CDR1 reads ENHRY; CDR2 reads SYGVKD. Material: peripheral blood mononuclear cells (PBMCs), obtained before the fourth cycle of nivolumab. This clonotype was obtained from a human donor with classical Hodgkin lymphoma. The gene calls are TRBV10-3 and TRBJ1-2, with 7 bases identical to TRBD1. The CDR3, as DNA: TGTGCCATCAGTGAAGGGGCAGGGGGGAGCTATGGCTACACCTTC. Its translation: CAISEGAGGSYGYTF.